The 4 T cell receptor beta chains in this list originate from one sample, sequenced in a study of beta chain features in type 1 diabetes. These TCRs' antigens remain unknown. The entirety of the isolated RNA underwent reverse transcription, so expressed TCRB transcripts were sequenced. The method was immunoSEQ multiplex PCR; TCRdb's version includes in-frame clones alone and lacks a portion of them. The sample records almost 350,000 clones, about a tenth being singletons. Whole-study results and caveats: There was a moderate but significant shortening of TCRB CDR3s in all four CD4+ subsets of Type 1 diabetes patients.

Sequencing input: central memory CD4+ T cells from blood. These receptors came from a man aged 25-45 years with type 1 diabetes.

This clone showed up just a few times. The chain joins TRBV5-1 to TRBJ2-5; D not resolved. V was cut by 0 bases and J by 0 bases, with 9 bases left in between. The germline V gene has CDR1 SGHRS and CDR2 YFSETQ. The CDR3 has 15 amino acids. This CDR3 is CASSLGGVDQETQYF. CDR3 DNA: TGCGCCAGCAGCTTGGGTGGGGTGGACCAAGAGACCCAGTACTTC.

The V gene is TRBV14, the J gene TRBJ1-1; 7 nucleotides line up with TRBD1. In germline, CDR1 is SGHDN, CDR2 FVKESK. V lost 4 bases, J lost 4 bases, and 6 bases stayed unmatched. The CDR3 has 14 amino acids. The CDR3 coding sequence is TGTGCCAGCAGCCCTTACAGGGGAACCACTGAAGCTTTCTTT. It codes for CASSPYRGTTEAFF.

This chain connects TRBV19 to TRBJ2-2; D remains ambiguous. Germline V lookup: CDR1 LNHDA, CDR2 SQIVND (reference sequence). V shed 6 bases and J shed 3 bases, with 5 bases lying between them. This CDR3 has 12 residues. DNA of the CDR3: TGTGCCAGTAGCCCGTACACCGGGGAGCTGTTTTTT. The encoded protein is CASSPYTGELFF. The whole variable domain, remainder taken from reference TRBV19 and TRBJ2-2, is DGGITQSPKYLFRKEGQNVTLSCEQNLNHDAMYWYRQDPGQGLRLIYYSQIVNDFQKGDIAEGYSVSREKKESFPLTVTSAQKNPTAFYLCASSPYTGELFFGEGSRLTVL.

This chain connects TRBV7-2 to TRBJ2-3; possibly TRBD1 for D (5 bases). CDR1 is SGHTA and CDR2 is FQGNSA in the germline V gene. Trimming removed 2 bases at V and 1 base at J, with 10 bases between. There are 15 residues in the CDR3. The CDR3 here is CASSLQGTGTDTQYF. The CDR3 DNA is TGTGCCAGCAGCTTACAGGGAACGGGCACAGATACGCAGTATTTT.